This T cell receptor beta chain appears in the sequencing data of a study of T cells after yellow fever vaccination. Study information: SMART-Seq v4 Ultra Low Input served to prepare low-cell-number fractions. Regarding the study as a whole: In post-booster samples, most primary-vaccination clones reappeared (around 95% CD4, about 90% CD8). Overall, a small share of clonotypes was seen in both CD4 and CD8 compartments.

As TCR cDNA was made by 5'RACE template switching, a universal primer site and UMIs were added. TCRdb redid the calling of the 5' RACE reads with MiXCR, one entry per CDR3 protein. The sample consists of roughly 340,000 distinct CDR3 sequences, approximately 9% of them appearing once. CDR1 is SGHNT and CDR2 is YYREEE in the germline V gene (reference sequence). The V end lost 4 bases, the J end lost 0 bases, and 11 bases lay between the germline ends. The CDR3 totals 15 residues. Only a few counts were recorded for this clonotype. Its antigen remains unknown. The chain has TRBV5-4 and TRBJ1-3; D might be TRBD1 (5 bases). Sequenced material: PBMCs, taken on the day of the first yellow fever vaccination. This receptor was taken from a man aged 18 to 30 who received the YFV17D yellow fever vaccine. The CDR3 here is CASSPDTYSGNTIYF. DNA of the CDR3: TGTGCCAGCAGCCCGGACACCTACTCTGGAAACACCATATATTTT.